This TCR beta chain is drawn from a study of shared clonotypes between healthy human individuals (dated by TCRdb to 2018 to 2021). Some background on the complete study: Three men and a couple of women, aged 18 to 49 years, made up the cohort. For each donor, three plates each were used for CD4 naive and CD4 memory, two plates were used for CD8 naive, and one plate was used for CD8 memory. The study deeply sequenced blood TCR repertoires of five healthy adults to estimate repertoire size and the extent of clonotype sharing between individuals. Libraries were prepared and TCR repertoires were sequenced by different laboratories using diverse techniques, in order to increase sequencing depth and limit assay-specific biases. Between about 0.8 and 9 billion PBMCs per donor were obtained by leukapheresis. Overall results and qualifications from the work: Compared with non-shared clonotypes, the clonotypes found in all four sorted-subset donors had higher generation probabilities. About 5% of naive CD4, 3.5% of naive CD8, approximately 2% of memory CD4, and about 0.4% of memory CD8 clonotypes were shared across several donors. Naive subsets generally had larger estimated clonotype richness than memory subsets. Sampling was restricted to blood, and TCR repertoires in tissue are likely to differ from TCR repertoires in blood. Pairwise subsampling led to the expectation that sequencing depth would affect the degree of clonotype sharing among donors. The genetic and exposure-history diversity represented was limited by the small number of donors. Even with the large sequencing depth, rarefaction of the sorted-subset datasets indicated that sequencing was incomplete.

The cysteine opens and the phenylalanine closes a CDR3 of 16 amino acids. Only the CDR3 region is kept as DNA, spanning 48 bases read in frame from base 1. Trimming removed 1 base from V and 3 bases from J; the gene matches leave 4 bases unexplained. Reading the germline V gene (reference sequence) gives CDR1 LNHNV and CDR2 YYDKDF. This clone was recorded a few times. The antigen this receptor binds is unknown. No much larger clone exists at a distance of one base, and base qualities are not known. Donors were healthy HIV-negative adults with no recently reported acute infections or vaccinations. Every donor was a Caucasian adult living in Nashville, Tennessee, USA. CD4+ T cells were enriched by magnetic negative selection; naive cells were then positively selected on CD45RA, and the negative fraction formed the memory subset. Blood was obtained by leukapheresis, after which PBMCs were separated by Ficoll-Histopaque density gradient centrifugation and cryopreserved in liquid nitrogen vapor phase. Analytical flow cytometry was used to check the purity and quantity of each magnetically sorted T cell population. Genomic DNA was isolated from each sorted fraction and quantified by UV absorbance on a Nanodrop 2000c.

TCR CDR3 regions were amplified from genomic DNA by multiplex PCR using the deep immunoSEQ assay. Genomic DNA extracted from each cell subset was distributed evenly over all wells of several immunoSEQ 96-well plates, and each plate served as one replicate. For sorted subsets, 150 to 250 ng of genomic DNA, equivalent to roughly 33,000 T cell genomes, went into each replicate PCR. The purified libraries were quantified using a Qubit 3.0 fluorometer, sized with a Bioanalyzer 2100, and then quantified again using the KAPA Library Quantification kit. A separate single-read 150-cycle Illumina NextSeq 550 flow cell was used to sequence each immunoSEQ 96-well plate. The published analysis was carried out like this. Because the immunoSEQ output included only junctional sequences and no quality scores, the filtering could not be the same as the filtering used for full-length reads. To assign V/J genes and CDR3, sequences were annotated using PyIR, a Python wrapper for IgBLAST v1.9, with IMGT germline references. Reads with weak V/J assignments (E-value above 1e-6), missing CDR3, stop codons, out-of-frame junctions, or ambiguous translated residues were removed. V3J clonotypes were defined as sequences sharing an identical inferred V gene, J gene, and CDR3 amino acid sequence. Percentage overlap between repertoires was computed as shared unique clonotypes divided by the size of the smaller repertoire. Three approaches were used to assess repertoire richness: RTK rarefaction, the Chao1 estimator, and Recon v2.1 estimates of unobserved clonotypes. Generation probabilities for all TCRbeta clonotypes obtained by the gDNA method from several donors were computed using OLGA. The table was pulled from immuneACCESS by TCRdb, which kept in-frame rearrangements only. Such tables lose some clones; where checked, under half of the loss comes from unresolved V genes, and the rest has no known cause. From that table come the V and J calls and clone size; the DNA was used to work out D and trimming. Recorded for this sample are approximately 1,000,000 clones; around 82% of them occurred a single time. The ten largest clones capture approximately 0.5% of the sample.

The rearrangement combines TRBV15 with TRBJ1-4; 8 bases in between match TRBD1. The receptor was isolated from a man younger than 35 in good health. Some clones in this sample may be carry-over from other donors' samples. Specimen: memory CD4+ T cells from PBMCs. The sample's cell subset or site label, in plain terms: CD45RA-negative fraction. The DNA is as follows: TGTGCCACCAGCAGAGGGGACAGGCGTCCTAATGAAAAACTGTTTTTT. It translates as CATSRGDRRPNEKLFF.